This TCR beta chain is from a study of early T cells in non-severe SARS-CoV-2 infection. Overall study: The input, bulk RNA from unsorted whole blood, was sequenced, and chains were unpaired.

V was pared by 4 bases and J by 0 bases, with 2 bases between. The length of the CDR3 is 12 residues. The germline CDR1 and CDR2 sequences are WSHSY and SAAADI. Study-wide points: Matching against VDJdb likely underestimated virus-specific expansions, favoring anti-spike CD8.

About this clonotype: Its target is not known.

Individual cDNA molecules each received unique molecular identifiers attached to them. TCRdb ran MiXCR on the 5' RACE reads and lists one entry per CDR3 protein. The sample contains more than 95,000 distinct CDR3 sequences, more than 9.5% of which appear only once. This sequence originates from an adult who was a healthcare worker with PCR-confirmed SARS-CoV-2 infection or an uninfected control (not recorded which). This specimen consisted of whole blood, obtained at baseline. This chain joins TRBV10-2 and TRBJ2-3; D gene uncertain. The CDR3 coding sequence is TGCGCCAGCAGTGTTAGCACAGATACGCAGTATTTT. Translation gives CASSVSTDTQYF.